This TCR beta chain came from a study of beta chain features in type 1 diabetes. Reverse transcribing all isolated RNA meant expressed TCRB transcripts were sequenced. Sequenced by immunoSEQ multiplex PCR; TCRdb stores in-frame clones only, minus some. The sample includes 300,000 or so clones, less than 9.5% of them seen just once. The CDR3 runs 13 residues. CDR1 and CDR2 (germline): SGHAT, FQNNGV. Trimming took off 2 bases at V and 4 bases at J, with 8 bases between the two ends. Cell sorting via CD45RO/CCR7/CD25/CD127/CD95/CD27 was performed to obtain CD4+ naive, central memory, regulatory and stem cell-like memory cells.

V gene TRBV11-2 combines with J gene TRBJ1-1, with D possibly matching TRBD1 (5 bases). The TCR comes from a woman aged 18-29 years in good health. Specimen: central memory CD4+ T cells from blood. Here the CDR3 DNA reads TGTGCCAGCAGCTTACTGGGGGGCACTGAAGCTTTCTTT. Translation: CASSLLGGTEAFF.